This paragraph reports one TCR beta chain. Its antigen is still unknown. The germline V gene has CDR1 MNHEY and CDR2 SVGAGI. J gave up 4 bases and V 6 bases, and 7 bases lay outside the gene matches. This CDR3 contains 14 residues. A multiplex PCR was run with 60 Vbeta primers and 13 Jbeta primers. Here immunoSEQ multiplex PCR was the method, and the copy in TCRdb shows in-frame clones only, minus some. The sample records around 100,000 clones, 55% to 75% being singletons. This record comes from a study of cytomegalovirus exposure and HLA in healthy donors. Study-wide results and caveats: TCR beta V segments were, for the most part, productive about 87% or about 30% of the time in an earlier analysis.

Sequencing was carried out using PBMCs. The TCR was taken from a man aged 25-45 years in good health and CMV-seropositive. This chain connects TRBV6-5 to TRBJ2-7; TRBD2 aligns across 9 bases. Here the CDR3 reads CASRTLAGGYEQYF. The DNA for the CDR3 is TGTGCCAGCAGGACACTAGCGGGCGGGTACGAGCAGTACTTC.